This entry lists 14 T cell receptor beta chains sequenced from one sample in a study of OX40 agonist ivuxolimab in advanced cancers. This table comes from immunoSEQ multiplex PCR, and its TCRdb copy is limited to in-frame clones, with some not included. The sample shows roughly 68,000 clones, roughly nine tenths of them seen only once. Specimen: CD4+ or CD8+ T cells sorted from blood, collected in a trial of the OX40 agonist ivuxolimab. The receptors were sampled from an adult with an advanced solid tumor such as melanoma, head and neck, liver or kidney cancer.

This clone appeared once. V gene TRBV29-1 combines with J gene TRBJ2-3; TRBD2 aligns across 11 bases. This CDR3 contains 14 residues. V was clipped by 6 bases and J by 6 bases; unmatched bases: 8. In germline, CDR1 is SQVTM, CDR2 ANQGSEA. CDR3 sequence reads: CSVQGLADFDTQYF. The DNA for the CDR3 is TGCAGCGTCCAGGGACTAGCGGATTTTGATACGCAGTATTTT.

This chain links TRBV5-6 with TRBJ2-7; D is ambiguous. Per germline, CDR1 SGHDT and CDR2 YYEEEE. The V end lost 0 bases, the J end lost 2 bases, and 9 bases lay between the germline ends. The CDR3 contains 14 residues. The CDR3 sequence: CASSLGRWAYEQYF. CDR3 DNA: TGTGCCAGCAGCTTGGGGCGCTGGGCCTACGAGCAGTACTTC.

The V and J genes are TRBV13 and TRBJ2-7, with D unclear. There are 12 residues in the CDR3. V lost 8 bases and J lost 3, with 11 bases in between. Germline CDR1 is PRHDT and CDR2 is FYEKMQ (reference sequence). This CDR3 is CASGQGIYEQYF. CDR3 bases: TGTGCCAGCGGCCAAGGGATCTACGAGCAGTACTTC.

The gene calls are TRBV19 and TRBJ2-1, with TRBD2 as a possible D gene (6 bases). Trimming removed 3 bases from V and 6 bases from J, with 15 bases in between. Germline CDR1 reads LNHDA; CDR2 reads SQIVND (reference sequence). The CDR3 has 15 residues. CDR3 sequence: CASSIVGRPRNEQFF. In nucleotides, the CDR3 is TGTGCCAGTAGTATTGTCGGGAGACCACGCAATGAGCAGTTCTTC.

The J gene is TRBJ2-5, the V gene TRBV4-1; D gene uncertain. Trimming removed 1 base from V and 3 bases from J, with 9 bases in between. Germline lookup yields CDR1 MGHRA and CDR2 YSYEKL. CDR3 length: 14 amino acids. The CDR3 DNA reads as TGCGCCAGCAGCCAAGTTATACTGGAAGAGACCCAGTACTTC. Translation gives CASSQVILEETQYF.

This clone was seen a few times. The chain uses TRBV5-6 and TRBJ2-3; D not certain. Germline lookup yields CDR1 SGHDT and CDR2 YYEEEE. The CDR3 has 13 residues. Trimming took 4 bases from V and 5 from J, leaving 11 bases between them. Here the CDR3 reads CASSPWVGDTQYF. The CDR3, as DNA: TGTGCCAGCAGCCCATGGGTTGGAGATACGCAGTATTTT.

The chain joins TRBV4-1 to TRBJ2-7; D not resolved. This CDR3 has 13 residues. The germline V gene has CDR1 MGHRA and CDR2 YSYEKL. Trimming removed 1 base at V and 4 bases at J, with 8 bases between. CDR3 nucleotides: TGCGCCAGCAGCCAAGCTAAGATGTACGAGCAGTACTTC. Translation gives CASSQAKMYEQYF.

This chain joins TRBV10-3 and TRBJ2-1; perhaps D is TRBD1 or TRBD2 (5 bases each). This CDR3 spans 19 amino acids. Germline loops: CDR1 ENHRY, CDR2 SYGVKD. Trimming took 5 bases from V and 0 from J, leaving 23 bases between them. Here the CDR3 reads CAISPKVGLGTGSYNEQFF. CDR3 sequence (DNA): TGTGCCATCAGTCCAAAGGTCGGGTTGGGGACCGGCTCCTACAATGAGCAGTTCTTC.

The J gene is TRBJ2-2, the V gene TRBV5-8, with 10 bases fitting TRBD1. The junction had 5 bases not matched to a gene; V was cut back by 4 bases and J by 5 bases. The CDR3 is 15 residues long. Germline CDR1 SGHTS, CDR2 YDEGEE. CDR3 bases: TGTGCCAGCAGCACAGGGACAGGGGATACCGGGGAGCTGTTTTTT. Translating gives CASSTGTGDTGELFF.

V usage is TRBV19 and J usage is TRBJ2-1; 8 nucleotides align to TRBD1. The CDR3 sequence is 15 residues long. The germline V gene encodes CDR1 LNHDA and CDR2 SQIVND (reference sequence). The junction had 4 bases not matched to a gene; V was cut back by 3 bases and J by 3 bases. CDR3 residues: CASSIGDRGYNEQFF. The CDR3 region has the DNA TGTGCCAGTAGTATTGGCGACAGGGGCTACAATGAGCAGTTCTTC.

The chain uses TRBV6-5 and TRBJ2-5; D call uncertain. This CDR3 spans 11 amino acids. Germline lookup yields CDR1 MNHEY and CDR2 SVGAGI. The ends were cut back, 6 bases at V and 1 base at J, with 3 bases in the middle. The CDR3 nucleotides are TGTGCCAGCAGCAGCCAAGAGACCCAGTACTTC. It specifies CASSSQETQYF.

The V call is TRBV29-1, the J call TRBJ1-1; D unclear. The ends were cut back, 4 bases at V and 5 bases at J, with 5 bases in the middle. Per the germline V gene, CDR1 is SQVTM and CDR2 is ANQGSEA. The CDR3 is 10 amino acids. CDR3 nucleotides: TGCAGCGTTGTGCAGACTGAAGCTTTCTTT. It codes for CSVVQTEAFF.

CDR3 amino acids: CASSTPDRLNTEAFF. The DNA of the CDR3 is TGTGCCAGTAGTACCCCCGACAGGTTGAACACTGAAGCTTTCTTT. The V call is TRBV19, the J call TRBJ1-1; TRBD1 might be the D (6 bases). The CDR3 contains 15 residues. Between the trimmed V and J ends, which lost 4 bases and 0 bases, there was a span of 12 bases. Germline V gene lookup returns CDR1 LNHDA and CDR2 SQIVND (reference sequence).

The chain couples TRBV9 to TRBJ2-1; 13 bases are shared with TRBD2. V gave up 3 bases and J gave up 5 bases; unmatched junction bases: 14. This CDR3 spans 19 amino acids. Germline assignment: CDR1 SGDLS and CDR2 YYNGEE. CDR3 sequence (DNA): TGTGCCAGCAGCGGACCGGGACTAGCGGGGCCTGGTTATCACAATGAGCAGTTCTTC. Residues: CASSGPGLAGPGYHNEQFF.